Listed below are T cell receptor beta chains from one sample, sequenced in a study of blood T cell repertoires in COVID-19. TCRdb's copy holds only in-frame clones and misses some; the assay was immunoSEQ multiplex PCR. The table lists 200,000 to 250,000 clones, around nine tenths of them singletons, with approximately 11% in the top ten. Input material: PBMCs or T cells enriched from blood (not recorded which). The receptors derive from a man younger than 45 who had recovered from COVID-19. The CDR3 runs from the conserved cysteine through the conserved F or W. The order of the fields is J gene, V gene, D gene, clone size, CDR3 DNA, CDR3 protein. A D gene is named only where the DNA matches it firmly. Clone size appears in some rows only: once, few, many, or a class for an expanded clone.

TRBJ2-7 | TRBV29-1 | . | . | TGCAGCGCCTCCCGACAGTTCGAGCAGTACTTC | CSASRQFEQYF
TRBJ1-5 | TRBV9 | TRBD1 | . | TGTGCCAGCAGCGCAACGGGACAGGGCAATCAGCCCCAGCATTTT | CASSATGQGNQPQHF
TRBJ1-1 | TRBV2 | . | . | TGTGCCAGCAGTGAAAACAGGAACACTGAAGCTTTCTTT | CASSENRNTEAFF
TRBJ1-2 | TRBV3-1/TRBV3-2 | . | many | TGTGCCAGCAGCCAAGGCTTCGGGGAGAAGGGTCGTGGCTACACCTTC | CASSQGFGEKGRGYTF
TRBJ2-7 | TRBV11-2 | . | once | TGTGCCAGCAGCCCAGTCAAGACAACCAGGGACTCCTACGAGCAGTACTTC | CASSPVKTTRDSYEQYF
TRBJ1-2 | TRBV9 | . | . | TGTGCCAGCAGCGACGGACAGTTATACCCCTCAGCTAACTATGGCTACACCTTC | CASSDGQLYPSANYGYTF
TRBJ2-7 | TRBV2 | TRBD2 | . | TGTGCCTCGGGGGGGCGCGCTAGCGGGAGTATCCACGAGCAGTACTTC | CASGGRASGSIHEQYF
TRBJ2-2 | TRBV5-1 | . | . | TGCGCCAGCAGTAGAGAGAACACCGGGGAGCTGTTTTTT | CASSRENTGELFF
TRBJ1-6 | TRBV5-1 | TRBD1 | . | TGCGCCAGCAGCGTCGACAGGGAGCCCCTCCACTTT | CASSVDREPLHF
TRBJ2-7 | TRBV4-3 | TRBD1 | . | TGCGCCAGCAGCCAGACCGGGACAGGGTCAACTCAGTACTTC | CASSQTGTGSTQYF
TRBJ1-6 | TRBV30 | TRBD1 | . | TGTGCCTGGGGGACAGGGGACGGGTCACCCCTCCACTTT | CAWGTGDGSPLHF
TRBJ2-1 | TRBV14 | TRBD2 | . | TGTGCCAGCAGCCAAGGGCTAGCGGGGGCCAGGGAGCAGTTCTTC | CASSQGLAGAREQFF
TRBJ1-2 | TRBV29-1 | . | . | TGCAGCGTGGAACAGGGAAACTATGGCTACACCTTC | CSVEQGNYGYTF
TRBJ2-7 | TRBV10-1 | TRBD1 | . | TGCGCCAGCAGACCTACTGGACAGGGAGGCGAGCAGTACTTC | CASRPTGQGGEQYF
TRBJ2-7 | TRBV9 | TRBD2 | few | TGTGCCAGCAGCCCCTCAGCGGGAGGGCTCCTCGAGCAGTACTTC | CASSPSAGGLLEQYF
TRBJ2-1 | TRBV29-1 | . | . | TGCAGCGTTGTTGGGGGCTCCTACGTCTATGAGCAGTTCTTC | CSVVGGSYVYEQFF
TRBJ2-1 | TRBV19 | TRBD2 | . | TGTGCCAGTAGTATAGAGGGTAGCGGGGACGAGCAGTTCTTC | CASSIEGSGDEQFF
TRBJ1-3 | TRBV9 | . | . | TGTGCCAGCAGCCAGGGTGGGGCCTCACTCCACACCATATATTTT | CASSQGGASLHTIYF
TRBJ1-1 | TRBV19 | . | . | TGTGCCAGTATGAGGGGGTACACTGAAGCTTTCTTT | CASMRGYTEAFF
TRBJ2-1 | TRBV6-5 | . | . | TGTGCCAGCAGTTACAGCGTTCAACCCTCCAATGAGCAGTTCTTC | CASSYSVQPSNEQFF
TRBJ2-3 | TRBV6-5 | . | . | TGTGCCAGCAGTTACAACCTAGGTATAGATACGCAGTATTTT | CASSYNLGIDTQYF
TRBJ1-3 | TRBV11-3 | . | . | TGTGCCAGCAGCTTATCCGGGTCTGGAAACACCATATATTTT | CASSLSGSGNTIYF
TRBJ1-4 | TRBV19 | . | . | TGTGCCAGTAGTTATTACGGAGATAATGAAAAACTGTTTTTT | CASSYYGDNEKLFF
TRBJ2-1 | TRBV10-3 | . | . | TGTGCCATCAGTGGGACAGTGACGACCTACAATGAGCAGTTCTTC | CAISGTVTTYNEQFF
TRBJ1-4 | TRBV7-2 | . | . | TGTGCCAGCAGCCTTAACAGTAATGAAAAACTGTTTTTT | CASSLNSNEKLFF
TRBJ1-2 | TRBV30 | . | . | TGTGCCTGGAGTGTACCGGGACTAGCCTCTTATGGCTACACCTTC | CAWSVPGLASYGYTF
TRBJ2-7 | TRBV10-2 | TRBD1 | . | TGCGCCAGCAGTGAGGCGAACAGGGGCGAGCAGTACTTC | CASSEANRGEQYF
TRBJ1-6 | TRBV18 | TRBD1 | . | TGTGCCAGCTCACCCACGACAGGGCAAGAATCACCCCTCCACTTT | CASSPTTGQESPLHF
TRBJ1-5 | TRBV19 | . | . | TGTGCCAGTACGCGATATTCTAGCAATCAGCCCCAGCATTTT | CASTRYSSNQPQHF